Listed below are T cell receptor beta chains from one sample, sequenced in a study of radiotherapy plus CTLA-4 blockade in lung cancer. Method: immunoSEQ multiplex PCR; TCRdb's copy keeps in-frame clones and lacks some. The sample includes 80,000 to 100,000 clones, 88% of them seen just once. Sequencing used peripheral blood, obtained from a patient treated with radiotherapy plus ipilimumab. The receptors derive from a human donor with non-small cell lung cancer that progressed on radiotherapy plus ipilimumab. CDR3s leave out the opening cysteine and the closing phenylalanine or tryptophan. Only some rows state a clone size, as once, few, many or a class for expanded clones.

v_gene: TRBV19; abundance: .; j_gene: TRBJ2-3; CDR3aa: ASKSAGGAGTQY
v_gene: TRBV7-8; abundance: once; j_gene: TRBJ2-1; CDR3aa: ASSSGQLTYNEQF
v_gene: TRBV2; abundance: .; j_gene: TRBJ1-1; CDR3aa: ASSRESMNTEAF
v_gene: TRBV18; abundance: .; j_gene: TRBJ2-7; CDR3aa: ASSFNADRSYYEQY
v_gene: TRBV2; abundance: .; j_gene: TRBJ2-7; CDR3aa: ASLIRDRGTEQY
v_gene: TRBV5-1; abundance: once; j_gene: TRBJ2-7; CDR3aa: ASSLAGQGRDEQY
v_gene: TRBV5-5; abundance: .; j_gene: TRBJ1-5; CDR3aa: ASSFHGNQPQH
v_gene: TRBV5-1; abundance: .; j_gene: TRBJ2-7; CDR3aa: ASSFTPFWEAGPNYEQY
v_gene: TRBV19; abundance: once; j_gene: TRBJ1-1; CDR3aa: DILGQNTEAF
v_gene: TRBV11-2; abundance: .; j_gene: TRBJ1-3; CDR3aa: ASSTHRGRSGNTIY
v_gene: TRBV19; abundance: .; j_gene: TRBJ1-5; CDR3aa: ASSIVQGALGNQPQH
v_gene: TRBV30; abundance: .; j_gene: TRBJ2-5; CDR3aa: AWSSGTQY
v_gene: TRBV6-5; abundance: .; j_gene: TRBJ2-3; CDR3aa: AARLAGVTDTQY
v_gene: TRBV6-4; abundance: .; j_gene: TRBJ2-1; CDR3aa: ASSETLATNYNEQF
v_gene: TRBV29-1; abundance: .; j_gene: TRBJ2-3; CDR3aa: SVLPGQTTSTDTQY
v_gene: TRBV6-5; abundance: .; j_gene: TRBJ2-1; CDR3aa: ASSSGTSFNEQF
v_gene: TRBV27; abundance: few; j_gene: TRBJ2-1; CDR3aa: ASSLSKGVDEQF
v_gene: TRBV2; abundance: .; j_gene: TRBJ2-7; CDR3aa: ASRRRDYEQY
v_gene: TRBV7-9; abundance: .; j_gene: TRBJ1-3; CDR3aa: ASSKDGPSGNTIY
v_gene: TRBV5-1; abundance: .; j_gene: .; CDR3aa: ASSPKGDLVSEQY